One and the same sample provided the 30 T cell receptor beta chains below, sequenced in a study of blood T cell repertoires in COVID-19. Some clones are missing from TCRdb's copy, which holds only in-frame ones; the method was immunoSEQ multiplex PCR. The sample contains roughly 140,000 clones, 84% of which appear only once. Specimen: peripheral blood. These receptors were collected from a man in his 60s with active or convalescent COVID-19.

This chain joins TRBV5-6 and TRBJ2-7; D is perhaps TRBD1 (5 bases). Trimming shortened V by 0 bases and J by 0 bases, and 10 bases separated the two germline ends. This CDR3 contains 15 residues. Germline lookup yields CDR1 SGHDT and CDR2 YYEEEE. CDR3 sequence (DNA): TGTGCCAGCAGCTTGGGGACAACTCCCTCCTACGAGCAGTACGTC. It yields the protein CASSLGTTPSYEQYV.

The chain uses TRBV29-1 and TRBJ1-1; 9 bases are shared with TRBD1. Germline V lookup: CDR1 SQVTM, CDR2 ANQGSEA. V lost 7 bases and J lost 5; bases outside the gene matches: 14. This CDR3 has 15 residues. The CDR3 bases are TGCAGCGGGACCCCCGGGACAGGGTATGGGACTGAAGCTTTCTTT. Residues: CSGTPGTGYGTEAFF.

The rearrangement links TRBV5-5 to TRBJ1-2; possibly TRBD1 for D (6 bases). Germline-derived CDR1 and CDR2 are SGHKS and YYEKEE (reference sequence). This CDR3 has 15 residues. The V and J ends lost 4 bases and 5 bases respectively, with 18 bases between them. CDR3 protein: CASSPTPGGKYGYTF. As DNA, the CDR3 is TGTGCCAGCAGCCCTACCCCGGGGGGCAAGTATGGCTACACCTTC.

The chain is built from TRBV6-5 and TRBJ2-1; tentative D call: TRBD2 (5 bases). CDR1 is MNHEY and CDR2 is SVGAGI in the germline V gene. The CDR3 is 14 amino acids. Between the trimmed V and J ends, which lost 2 bases and 4 bases, there was a span of 9 bases. The CDR3 sequence is CASSYRERYNEQFF. Here the CDR3 DNA reads TGTGCCAGCAGTTACAGGGAGCGATACAATGAGCAGTTCTTC.

The gene calls are TRBV6-5 and TRBJ1-2, with a weak D call TRBD1 (5 bases). V shed 5 bases and J shed 6 bases, with 16 bases lying between them. The CDR3 runs 14 residues. The germline V gene encodes CDR1 MNHEY and CDR2 SVGAGI. The CDR3 DNA reads TGTGCCAGCAGTACTCAGGGAGGGGTGGATGGCTACACCTTC. Its protein is CASSTQGGVDGYTF.

In this sample, this clone turned up once. The V gene is TRBV7-2, the J gene TRBJ1-3; 7 positions match TRBD1. This CDR3 spans 16 amino acids. V was pared by 3 bases and J by 2 bases, with 7 bases of the junction left unmatched. Looked up from germline, CDR1 is SGHTA and CDR2 is FQGNSA. CDR3 coding DNA: TGTGCCAGCAGCTTGGACAGGCCCGGGCCTGGAAACACCATATATTTT. This codes for CASSLDRPGPGNTIYF.

This clone has just a few counts. The gene calls are TRBV6-6 and TRBJ1-6; 7 nucleotides line up with TRBD1. Germline assignment: CDR1 MNHNY and CDR2 SVGAGI (reference sequence). The CDR3 has 14 residues. V was pared by 5 bases and J by 9 bases, with 7 bases of the junction left unmatched. For the CDR3, the DNA is TGTGCCAGCAGTAACCGGGACAGAAGTTCACCCCTCCACTTT. Residues: CASSNRDRSSPLHF.

The V call is TRBV11-2, the J call TRBJ2-2; D possibly corresponds to TRBD2 (5 bases). The CDR3 contains 18 residues. The germline V and J ends were trimmed by 1 base and 0 bases, with 15 bases remaining between them. Germline loops: CDR1 SGHAT, CDR2 FQNNGV. The CDR3 sequence: CASSLGTRRQSNTGELFF. The DNA of the CDR3 is TGTGCCAGCAGCTTAGGCACTAGGAGACAATCGAACACCGGGGAGCTGTTTTTT.

V and J are TRBV5-6 and TRBJ2-3; D is possibly TRBD1 (5 bases). The CDR3 extends over 15 amino acids. Deletions cut 0 bases from V and 2 bases from J, with 10 bases between. Germline V lookup: CDR1 SGHDT, CDR2 YYEEEE. The CDR3 bases are TGTGCCAGCAGCTTGGTCAGGGTGGCCACAGATACGCAGTATTTT. Its protein product is CASSLVRVATDTQYF.

This chain joins TRBV5-1 and TRBJ2-5, with D perhaps TRBD1 (5 bases). The CDR3 consists of 14 residues. Per germline, CDR1 SGHRS and CDR2 YFSETQ. Trimming took off 0 bases at V and 4 bases at J, with 10 bases between the two ends. The DNA of the CDR3 is TGCGCCAGCAGCTTGGTGGGGCAGGGAGAGACCCAGTACTTC. This gives the protein CASSLVGQGETQYF.

V and J are TRBV11-3 and TRBJ1-2; no clear D. The CDR3 runs 16 residues. The germline CDR1 and CDR2 sequences are SGHNT and YENEEA. Trimming took off 0 bases at V and 6 bases at J, with 17 bases between the two ends. DNA of the CDR3: TGTGCCAGCAGCTTAGATATCCGGGGAGCAGGAGATGGCTACACCTTC. It encodes CASSLDIRGAGDGYTF. The full variable domain, with the rest looked up from reference TRBV11-3 and TRBJ1-2, is EAGVVQSPRYKIIEKKQPVAFWCNPISGHNTLYWYLQNLGQGPELLIRYENEEAVDDSQLPKDRFSAERLKGVDSTLKIQPAELGDSAVYLCASSLDIRGAGDGYTFGSGTRLTVV.

The count of this clone is one. The chain carries TRBV29-1 and TRBJ2-2, with D hard to call. The CDR3 contains 12 residues. Germline CDR1 is SQVTM and CDR2 is ANQGSEA. Deletions cut 7 bases from V and 4 bases from J, with 10 bases between. Here the CDR3 reads CSAPSTTGELFF. CDR3 coding DNA: TGCAGCGCCCCCTCTACCACCGGGGAGCTGTTTTTT.

The J gene is TRBJ2-7, the V gene TRBV6-5, with TRBD1 as a possible D gene (6 bases). V lost 5 bases, J lost 3 bases, and 14 bases lay in between. This CDR3 spans 14 amino acids. The germline V gene encodes CDR1 MNHEY and CDR2 SVGAGI. The CDR3 DNA reads as TGTGCCAGCAGTCCGACACCCAGGGGCTACGAGCAGTACTTC. Its protein product is CASSPTPRGYEQYF.

The chain couples TRBV27 to TRBJ1-2; D might be TRBD1 (5 bases). Germline V CDR1 and CDR2: MNHEY, SMNVEV (reference sequence). Trimming left V 4 bases short and J 7 bases short, with 16 bases between. The CDR3 is 14 amino acids. CDR3 sequence: CASSSFRAPGGYTF. CDR3 sequence (DNA): TGTGCCAGCAGTTCTTTCAGGGCTCCTGGTGGCTACACCTTC.

This clone was recorded a few times. The chain has TRBV30 and TRBJ1-3, with a weak D call TRBD1 (6 bases). This CDR3 has 16 residues. Germline V CDR1 and CDR2: GTSNPN, SVGIG (reference sequence). V was clipped by 3 bases and J by 0 bases, with 15 bases between them. The CDR3 protein is CAWRSRTERSGNTIYF. CDR3 coding DNA: TGTGCCTGGAGGTCTAGGACAGAGCGCTCTGGAAACACCATATATTTT. Complete variable domain (other parts from reference TRBV30 and TRBJ1-3): SQTIHQWPATLVQPVGSPLSLECTVEGTSNPNLYWYRQAAGRGLQLLFYSVGIGQISSEVPQNLSASRPQDRQFILSSKKLLLSDSGFYLCAWRSRTERSGNTIYFGEGSWLTVV.

The V and J genes are TRBV29-1 and TRBJ1-2; 8 bases agree with TRBD1. Germline lookup yields CDR1 SQVTM and CDR2 ANQGSEA. V lost 4 bases, J lost 5 bases, and 6 bases stayed unmatched. This CDR3 has 13 amino acids. The CDR3 DNA sequence: TGCAGCGTTGTGGTCGGGACAGGTTATGGCTACACCTTC. This translates into CSVVVGTGYGYTF.

This clone has more than one count but fewer than ten. This rearrangement joins TRBV6-6 to TRBJ2-7; 9 bases map to TRBD2. Germline trimming cut 8 bases from V and 0 bases from J; bases unmatched to any gene: 11. The germline V gene has CDR1 MNHNY and CDR2 SVGAGI (reference sequence). The CDR3 sequence is 16 residues long. The DNA of the CDR3 is TGTGCCAGCGACATGGCGGGGGGGATGAGCTCCTACGAGCAGTACTTC. Protein sequence: CASDMAGGMSSYEQYF.

The J gene is TRBJ2-1, the V gene TRBV7-6; 7 nucleotides agree with TRBD2. Germline values: CDR1 SGHVS, CDR2 FNYEAQ. CDR3 length: 14 amino acids. V shed 1 base, J shed 9 bases, and the junction held 6 bases outside the gene matches. In DNA, the CDR3 is TGTGCCAGCAGCTTAGTGCCTAGCGGTGCTGAGCAGTTCTTC. Protein sequence: CASSLVPSGAEQFF.

The table lists this clone with a count of one. The V call is TRBV5-1, the J call TRBJ1-2, with 12 bases lining up with TRBD1. CDR3 length: 15 residues. Trimming took 0 bases from V and 8 from J; bases not matched to a gene: 5. Germline V gene data show CDR1 as SGHRS and CDR2 as YFSETQ. This CDR3 is CASSLAGTGGQGYTF. CDR3 nucleotide sequence: TGCGCCAGCAGCTTGGCCGGGACAGGGGGCCAGGGCTACACCTTC.

The chain links TRBV7-6 to TRBJ2-7, with TRBD1 matching 10 bases. V gave up 8 bases and J gave up 2 bases; unmatched junction bases: 3. This CDR3 is 13 amino acids long. The germline V gene encodes CDR1 SGHVS and CDR2 FNYEAQ. CDR3 protein: CASGGTGAYEQYF. In DNA, the CDR3 is TGTGCCAGCGGCGGGACAGGGGCCTACGAGCAGTACTTC.

The rearrangement links TRBV7-9 to TRBJ2-2; the D gene is possibly TRBD1 (6 bases). The germline V gene encodes CDR1 SEHNR and CDR2 FQNEAQ (reference sequence). The CDR3 is made up of 16 amino acids. The V end lost 5 bases, the J end lost 1 base, and 14 bases lay between the germline ends. The DNA for the CDR3 is TGTGCCAGCAGCCGGAATTACAGGGAGAACACCGGGGAGCTGTTTTTT. It translates to CASSRNYRENTGELFF.

The rearrangement joins TRBV15 to TRBJ1-1, with D perhaps TRBD1 (5 bases). Trimming removed 0 bases at V and 11 bases at J, with 10 bases between. The germline gives CDR1 LNHNV, CDR2 YYDKDF (reference sequence). The CDR3 contains 12 residues. CDR3 sequence (DNA): TGTGCCACCAGCAGAGAAGGACAATTTGCTTTCTTT. It translates to CATSREGQFAFF.

The V gene is TRBV2, the J gene TRBJ2-5, with 10 bases identical to TRBD2. CDR3 length: 14 amino acids. Germline trimming cut 3 bases from V and 4 bases from J; bases unmatched to any gene: 2. From germline, CDR1 is SNHLY and CDR2 FYNNEI. CDR3 in amino acids: CASSEGLALETQYF. As DNA, the CDR3 is TGTGCCAGCAGTGAGGGACTAGCGTTAGAGACCCAGTACTTC.

The chain combines TRBV11-3 with TRBJ2-5, with 7 bases matching TRBD2. J was trimmed by 4 bases and V by 2 bases; bases with no gene match: 4. Germline V gene sequence: CDR1 SGHNT, CDR2 YENEEA. This CDR3 is 14 amino acids long. CDR3 bases: TGTGCCAGCAGCTTAACTCGCGGGAGAGAGACCCAGTACTTC. Its translation: CASSLTRGRETQYF.

This clone showed up just once. The rearrangement joins TRBV5-8 to TRBJ2-7, with 7 bases that match TRBD1. The CDR3 covers 14 residues. In germline, CDR1 is SGHTS, CDR2 YDEGEE. V was pared by 6 bases and J by 3 bases, with 9 bases of the junction left unmatched. The chain's CDR3 is CASTKRQGSYEQYV. CDR3 in DNA: TGTGCCAGCACCAAACGACAGGGAAGCTACGAGCAGTACGTC.

The gene calls are TRBV6-2 or TRBV6-3 and TRBJ2-7; possibly TRBD1 for D (6 bases). The CDR3 is 15 residues long. With 2 bases removed from V and 2 bases from J, the gap between germline ends came to 13 bases. Germline assignment: CDR1 MNHEY and CDR2 SVGEGT. Written as DNA, the CDR3 is TGTGCCAGCAGTTACGATCAGGGGATGACCTACGAGCAGTACGTC. Amino acid sequence: CASSYDQGMTYEQYV.

Only one count was recorded for this clone. The V call is TRBV10-3, the J call TRBJ2-5, with TRBD2 identical over 7 bases. Germline values: CDR1 ENHRY, CDR2 SYGVKD. This CDR3 is built from 14 residues. V lost 7 bases and J lost 5; bases outside the gene matches: 10. Here the CDR3 reads CAINRTGGVETQYF. DNA of the CDR3: TGTGCCATCAATCGCACGGGAGGAGTGGAGACCCAGTACTTC.

CDR3 residues: CASSQDLGGWQYV. DNA for the CDR3: TGTGCCAGCAGCCAAGATCTCGGAGGTTGGCAGTACGTC. The rearrangement joins TRBV3-1 (or the pseudogene TRBV3-2) to TRBJ2-7, with D tentatively TRBD2 (5 bases). The V gene's germline CDR1 is LGHDT and CDR2 YNNKEL (reference sequence). This CDR3 region has 13 residues. The V gene lost 0 bases and the J gene lost 9 bases, with 12 bases spanning the gap.

The rearrangement joins TRBV6-5 to TRBJ1-2; 7 bases agree with TRBD1. Losses at the gene ends were 0 bases for V and 5 bases for J; bases not matched to a gene: 9. This CDR3 is 16 amino acids long. Germline CDR1 reads MNHEY; CDR2 reads SVGAGI. CDR3 DNA sequence: TGTGCCAGCAGTTACTCGGCGAGGGGGCTGGGGTATGGCTACACCTTC. It specifies CASSYSARGLGYGYTF.

The gene calls are TRBV6-1 and TRBJ2-5; TRBD1 matches at 7 bases. This CDR3 has 15 amino acids. In germline, CDR1 is MNHNS, CDR2 SASEGT. Unmatched junction bases numbered 5, after V lost 2 bases and J lost 2 bases. CDR3 residues: CASSESDRLQETQYF. The DNA for the CDR3 is TGTGCCAGCAGTGAATCGGACAGGCTTCAAGAGACCCAGTACTTC.